This T cell receptor (beta chain) was found in a study of OX40 agonist ivuxolimab in advanced cancers. The overall study: Patients received ivuxolimab, an agonistic anti-OX40 (CD134) antibody. The diagnoses of dose-escalation patients were hepatocellular carcinoma, melanoma, renal cell or head and neck cancer. Earlier treatment with anti-PD-1, anti-PD-L1 or anti-CTLA-4 was permitted, and over 35% had received some. General study points: Partial responders dosed at 0.1-3.0 mg/kg displayed clonal expansion ranking among the lowest.

On this clone: Its antigen is as yet unknown.

Profiled with immunoSEQ multiplex PCR; TCRdb holds only in-frame clones, not every one. The repertoire holds 73,000 or so clones, with 92% as singletons. The CDR3 length is 14 residues. Germline V CDR1 and CDR2: SGHAT, FQNNGV. Trimming removed 5 bases from V and 8 bases from J; junction bases left unmatched: 6. This specimen consisted of CD4+ or CD8+ T cells sorted from blood, obtained in a trial of the OX40 agonist ivuxolimab. This receptor was obtained from an adult with an advanced solid tumor such as melanoma, head and neck, liver or kidney cancer. The chain uses TRBV11-2 and TRBJ1-2, with 12 bases aligning to TRBD1. The CDR3 DNA reads TGTGCCAGCAGCACCCCGGGACAGGGGGCCGGCTACACCTTC. Protein product: CASSTPGQGAGYTF.